This passage covers 17 T cell receptor beta chains from one sample sequenced in a study of OX40 agonist ivuxolimab in advanced cancers. Sequencing used immunoSEQ multiplex PCR; TCRdb keeps in-frame clones, though not all of them. The data show 100,000 to 120,000 clones, roughly nine tenths seen once. The material sequenced was CD4+ or CD8+ T cells sorted from blood, taken in a trial of the OX40 agonist ivuxolimab. All receptors derive from an adult with an advanced solid tumor such as melanoma, head and neck, liver or kidney cancer.

The CDR3 spells CASSPGGDSNQPQHF. CDR3 nucleotides: TGTGCCAGCAGCCCTGGAGGGGATAGCAATCAGCCCCAGCATTTT. V and J are TRBV7-2 and TRBJ1-5; a possible D gene is TRBD1 (5 bases). Germline lookup yields CDR1 SGHTA and CDR2 FQGNSA. CDR3 length equals 15 residues. Trimming stripped 5 bases from V and 0 bases from J, with 11 bases between.

This clone was counted only a few times. The rearrangement uses TRBV5-5 and TRBJ1-1; D may be TRBD1 (6 bases). V was clipped by 0 bases and J by 4 bases, with 7 bases between them. The V gene's germline CDR1 is SGHKS and CDR2 YYEKEE (reference sequence). CDR3 length: 13 amino acids. This chain's CDR3 is CASSLGGPTEAFF. The CDR3 coding sequence is TGTGCCAGCAGCTTGGGGGGGCCCACTGAAGCTTTCTTT.

The V call is TRBV5-5, the J call TRBJ1-6; a possible D gene is TRBD1 (6 bases). The CDR3 extends over 16 amino acids. Germline V gene sequence: CDR1 SGHKS, CDR2 YYEKEE (reference sequence). Trimming pared 2 bases from V and 0 bases from J, leaving 9 bases between. CDR3 nucleotide sequence: TGTGCCAGCAGCTTCACAGGGAGCTCCTATAATTCACCCCTCCACTTT. Translating gives CASSFTGSSYNSPLHF.

This clone was counted only a few times. The chain couples TRBV5-1 to TRBJ2-3, with 7 bases that match TRBD1. The CDR3 is 16 residues long. Germline V gene lookup returns CDR1 SGHRS and CDR2 YFSETQ. V lost 2 bases to trimming and J lost 0 bases; unmatched junction nucleotides: 6. The CDR3 coding sequence is TGCGCCAGCAGCTTAACAGGGGTCCCCAGCACAGATACGCAGTATTTT. It encodes CASSLTGVPSTDTQYF.

The chain joins TRBV5-1 to TRBJ2-1; 8 bases align to TRBD1. V lost 0 bases to trimming and J lost 2 bases; unmatched junction nucleotides: 1. Germline V gene lookup returns CDR1 SGHRS and CDR2 YFSETQ. The CDR3 is 15 residues long. CDR3 nucleotide sequence: TGCGCCAGCAGCTTGGGGACAGGGACCTACAATGAGCAGTTCTTC. This encodes CASSLGTGTYNEQFF.

The rearrangement uses TRBV7-2 and TRBJ1-4, with D possibly matching TRBD1 (6 bases). The germline CDR1 and CDR2 sequences are SGHTA and FQGNSA. Trimming stripped 1 base from V and 8 bases from J, with 17 bases between. The CDR3 consists of 16 residues. The CDR3, as DNA: TGTGCCAGCAGCTTAGAATACAGGGCGATCGTCGAAAAACTGTTTTTT. Protein product: CASSLEYRAIVEKLFF.

The chain combines TRBV10-3 with TRBJ2-7; 9 bases align to TRBD1. The CDR3 loop spans 14 amino acids. Germline CDR1 reads ENHRY; CDR2 reads SYGVKD. V shed 3 bases and J 4 bases; nucleotides not matched to a gene: 4. The CDR3 protein is CAISETGGAYEQYF. The CDR3 coding sequence is TGTGCCATCAGTGAAACAGGGGGCGCTTACGAGCAGTACTTC.

This chain's CDR3 is CASSIGPAGETQYF. CDR3 DNA: TGTGCCAGTAGTATAGGGCCAGCAGGAGAGACCCAGTACTTC. This rearrangement joins TRBV19 to TRBJ2-5; D is undetermined. CDR3 length: 14 residues. V was shortened by 1 base and J by 4 bases, with 10 bases between the two germline ends. CDR1 is LNHDA and CDR2 is SQIVND in the germline V gene (reference sequence).

As to this clone: Likely a read error: the CDR3 ends without its conserved phenylalanine or tryptophan. The gene calls are TRBV7-3 and TRBJ1-2; 8 bases agree with TRBD1. The germline V gene has CDR1 SGHTA and CDR2 FQGTGA. This CDR3 is built from 14 residues. J lost 6 bases, V lost 0 bases, and 3 bases had no gene match. The CDR3 is CASSLTGQGNGYTL. CDR3 nucleotides: TGTGCCAGCAGCTTAACCGGACAGGGTAATGGCTACACCCTC.

This sequence joins TRBV28 and TRBJ2-5; 8 bases align to TRBD2. The germline gives CDR1 MDHEN, CDR2 SYDVKM. This CDR3 has 17 amino acids. With V trimmed by 6 bases and J by 1 base, 13 bases remained unmatched. The CDR3, as DNA: TGTGCCAGCAGCCCTTCCGGACTAGCTGAGGGCCAAGAGACCCAGTACTTC. Translating gives CASSPSGLAEGQETQYF.

The J gene is TRBJ1-4, the V gene TRBV4-2; 7 nucleotides match TRBD1. Trimming took 4 bases from V and 5 from J; bases not matched to a gene: 7. Germline CDR1 reads LGHNA; CDR2 reads YNFKEQ. The CDR3 covers 15 residues. In nucleotides, the CDR3 is TGTGCCAGCAGCCCGAGACAGGGACTGAATGAAAAACTGTTTTTT. Its protein product is CASSPRQGLNEKLFF.

This chain links TRBV6-5 with TRBJ2-7, with D possibly being TRBD1 (5 bases). Trimming removed 2 bases from V and 4 bases from J, with 12 bases in between. This CDR3 has 14 residues. Germline CDR1 and CDR2: MNHEY and SVGAGI. In DNA form, the CDR3 reads TGTGCCAGCAGTTACAGATCAGGGCGGTACGAGCAGTACTTC. Its protein product is CASSYRSGRYEQYF.

The chain links TRBV7-3 to TRBJ1-1; D is unresolved. Between the trimmed V and J ends, which lost 3 bases and 3 bases, there was a span of 8 bases. Germline loops: CDR1 SGHTA, CDR2 FQGTGA. The CDR3 sequence is 13 residues long. As DNA, the CDR3 is TGTGCCAGCAGCTTTTCCGGGGACACTGAAGCTTTCTTT. This translates into CASSFSGDTEAFF.

This clone appeared a few times. DNA of the CDR3: TGTGCCAGCAGCTTAGTTTCCTCCGACAGGAGAATACTCCTGACTAACAATCAGCCCCAGCATTTT. Its translation is CASSLVSSDRRILLTNNQPQHF. V gene TRBV7-8 combines with J gene TRBJ1-5; possible D gene TRBD1, 6 bases. Germline lookup yields CDR1 SGHVS and CDR2 FQNEAQ. This CDR3 is 22 amino acids long. V was trimmed by 1 base and J by 3 bases, leaving 31 bases between them.

V usage is TRBV18 and J usage is TRBJ1-2; 7 positions match TRBD1. The CDR3 contains 15 residues. V was clipped by 4 bases and J by 5 bases; unmatched bases: 10. Germline lookup yields CDR1 KGHSH and CDR2 LQKENI. CDR3 DNA: TGTGCCAGCTCACTCTACGACAGGGACGGATATGGCTACACCTTC. Its protein is CASSLYDRDGYGYTF.

The rearrangement links TRBV4-2 to TRBJ2-1, with TRBD2 identical over 7 bases. Germline-derived CDR1 and CDR2 are LGHNA and YNFKEQ. CDR3 size: 15 residues. Trimming removed 3 bases from V and 4 bases from J; junction bases left unmatched: 6. In nucleotides, the CDR3 is TGTGCCAGCAGCCAGGCGGGAGTGGGTTACAATGAGCAGTTCTTC. Its translation is CASSQAGVGYNEQFF.

V and J are TRBV5-1 and TRBJ2-5; 7 bases are a match to TRBD2. Trimming took 1 base from V and 4 from J; bases not matched to a gene: 10. Germline-derived CDR1 and CDR2 are SGHRS and YFSETQ. This CDR3 spans 16 amino acids. The CDR3 DNA sequence: TGCGCCAGCAGCTTGTCCCCACTAGCGACCGGAGAGACCCAGTACTTC. This sequence encodes CASSLSPLATGETQYF.